These 9 T cell receptor beta chains were all obtained from the same sample, sequenced in a study of shared clonotypes between healthy human individuals. Sequencing used immunoSEQ multiplex PCR; TCRdb keeps in-frame clones, though not all of them. Here the sample spans approximately 2.3 million clones, roughly 93% being singletons. Sequencing was carried out using naive CD4+ T cells from PBMCs. Subset: CD45RA+ positively selected. These receptor sequences come from a man between 18 and 29 years old in good health. Some clones in this sample may be carry-over from other donors' samples.

This chain joins TRBV10-3 and TRBJ2-6; D is possibly TRBD1 (5 bases). V dropped 6 bases and J dropped 0 bases, with 24 bases sitting between them. CDR1 ENHRY and CDR2 SYGVKD come from the germline V gene. There are 20 residues in the CDR3. As DNA, the CDR3 is TGTGCCATCAGGGGCTTTGGCTTGGACATATTAAACTCTGGGGCCAACGTCCTGACTTTC. It encodes CAIRGFGLDILNSGANVLTF.

The V call is TRBV28, the J call TRBJ2-1, with a tentative D call TRBD2 (6 bases). The CDR3 loop spans 15 amino acids. The V end was cut by 7 bases, the J end by 1 base, with 14 bases between. Germline V lookup: CDR1 MDHEN, CDR2 SYDVKM. CDR3 sequence: CASKPGGNSYNEQFF. The CDR3, as DNA: TGTGCCAGCAAACCCGGCGGGAATTCCTACAATGAGCAGTTCTTC.

The V call is TRBV19, the J call TRBJ2-3; the D is unclear. The CDR3 length is 16 residues. Per germline, CDR1 LNHDA and CDR2 SQIVND (reference sequence). The V and J ends lost 5 bases and 6 bases respectively, with 21 bases between them. CDR3 coding DNA: TGTGCCAGTAGTCTTTTGGACGGCCACTTGGGCGATACGCAGTATTTT. Its translation is CASSLLDGHLGDTQYF.

The CDR3 bases are TGTGCCAGCAGGCCCAACGGGCTTAGAGATGGCTACACCTTC. Encoded protein: CASRPNGLRDGYTF. The J gene is TRBJ1-2, the V gene TRBV27; no clear D gene. Germline values: CDR1 MNHEY, CDR2 SMNVEV (reference sequence). The CDR3 has 14 residues. V was clipped by 6 bases and J by 6 bases, with 17 bases between them.

The J gene is TRBJ1-2, the V gene TRBV14; D is uncertain. V lost 0 bases and J lost 4, with 6 bases in between. Germline V gene sequence: CDR1 SGHDN, CDR2 FVKESK. The CDR3 runs 13 residues. The chain's CDR3 is CASSQDPGYGYTF. The DNA of the CDR3 is TGTGCCAGCAGCCAAGATCCAGGCTATGGCTACACCTTC.

The chain combines TRBV11-3 with TRBJ2-7, with 12 bases aligning to TRBD2. V shed 3 bases and J 6 bases; nucleotides not matched to a gene: 6. This CDR3 is built from 15 residues. Per the germline V gene, CDR1 is SGHNT and CDR2 is YENEEA. The CDR3 here is CASSFLAGGPGEQYF. For the CDR3, the DNA is TGTGCCAGCAGCTTTCTAGCGGGAGGGCCAGGCGAGCAGTACTTC.

The V and J genes are TRBV11-2 and TRBJ2-2; a possible D gene is TRBD2 (6 bases). V was pared by 5 bases and J by 6 bases, with 19 bases between. Germline V CDR1 and CDR2: SGHAT, FQNNGV. The CDR3 sequence is 16 residues long. CDR3 DNA sequence: TGTGCCAGCAGCCCATTGGCGGGCGGGATGGCCGGGGAGCTGTTTTTT. The encoded protein is CASSPLAGGMAGELFF.

The CDR3 DNA reads TGTGCCAGCAGCTTACGTGGGCAGAACACTGAAGCTTTCTTT. It codes for CASSLRGQNTEAFF. The rearrangement joins TRBV7-2 to TRBJ1-1, with D uncertain. The germline V gene encodes CDR1 SGHTA and CDR2 FQGNSA. V dropped 2 bases and J dropped 1 base, with 8 bases sitting between them. The CDR3 is made up of 14 amino acids. Looking up the rest from reference TRBV7-2 and TRBJ1-1 gives the full variable domain: GAGVSQSPSNKVTEKGKDVELRCDPISGHTALYWYRQSLGQGLEFLIYFQGNSAPDKSGLPSDRFSAERTGGSVSTLTIQRTQQEDSAVYLCASSLRGQNTEAFFGQGTRLTVV.

This sequence joins TRBV11-2 and TRBJ2-7; TRBD1 matches at 7 bases. Per germline, CDR1 SGHAT and CDR2 FQNNGV. This CDR3 has 17 residues. V lost 5 bases, J lost 2 bases, and 15 bases stayed unmatched. CDR3 nucleotides: TGTGCCAGCAGCACGTTCACAGGGGACCGTTGGGCCTACGAGCAGTACTTC. Amino acid sequence: CASSTFTGDRWAYEQYF.